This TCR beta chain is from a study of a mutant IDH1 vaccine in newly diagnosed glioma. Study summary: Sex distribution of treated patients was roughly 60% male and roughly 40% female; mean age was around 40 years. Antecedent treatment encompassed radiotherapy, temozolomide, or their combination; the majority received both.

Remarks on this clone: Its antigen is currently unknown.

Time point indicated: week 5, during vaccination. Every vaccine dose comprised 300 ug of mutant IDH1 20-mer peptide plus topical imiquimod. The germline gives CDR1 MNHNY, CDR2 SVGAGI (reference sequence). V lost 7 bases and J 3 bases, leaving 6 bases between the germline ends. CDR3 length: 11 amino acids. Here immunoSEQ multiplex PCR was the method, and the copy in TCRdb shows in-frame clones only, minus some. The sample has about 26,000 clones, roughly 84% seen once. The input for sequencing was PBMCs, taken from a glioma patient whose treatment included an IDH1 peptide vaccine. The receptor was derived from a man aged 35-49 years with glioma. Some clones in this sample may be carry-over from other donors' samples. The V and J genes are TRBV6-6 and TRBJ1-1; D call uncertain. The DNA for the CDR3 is TGTGCCAGCACAAGGGACACTGAAGCTTTCTTT. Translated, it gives CASTRDTEAFF.